Listed below are T cell receptor beta chains from one sample, sequenced in a study of blood T cell repertoires in COVID-19. The data were produced by immunoSEQ multiplex PCR, yet TCRdb's version contains in-frame clones alone and is incomplete. The top ten clones hold more than 1.4% of a sample with 410,000 or so clones, roughly 90% of them seen once. The sample comprised peripheral blood. The source is a woman aged 25 to 39 with active or convalescent COVID-19. CDR3s include the opening cysteine and the closing phenylalanine or tryptophan. Each record gives: J gene, V gene, clone size, D gene, CDR3 protein, CDR3 DNA. D genes are given only for firm matches. Size tells how often a clone was seen (once, few, many) or the class of an expanded clone, and some rows leave it out.

J gene: TRBJ1-6
V gene: TRBV5-1
clone size: -
D gene: -
CDR3 protein: CASSPGGQSSYNSPLHF
CDR3 DNA: TGCGCCAGCAGCCCAGGTGGCCAGAGCTCCTATAATTCACCCCTCCACTTT

J gene: TRBJ2-1
V gene: TRBV6-4
clone size: -
D gene: -
CDR3 protein: CASSDSSLETNEQFF
CDR3 DNA: TGTGCCAGCAGTGACTCGAGCCTAGAGACCAATGAGCAGTTCTTC

J gene: TRBJ1-1
V gene: TRBV3-1/TRBV3-2
clone size: -
D gene: -
CDR3 protein: CASSQEFRTEAFF
CDR3 DNA: TGTGCCAGCAGCCAAGAGTTCCGCACTGAAGCTTTCTTT

J gene: TRBJ2-2
V gene: TRBV3-1/TRBV3-2
clone size: -
D gene: TRBD2
CDR3 protein: CASSTRTSGGAELFF
CDR3 DNA: TGTGCCAGCAGCACCCGGACTAGCGGGGGGGCGGAGCTGTTTTTT

J gene: TRBJ2-7
V gene: TRBV2
clone size: few
D gene: -
CDR3 protein: CASNRAYEQYF
CDR3 DNA: TGTGCCAGCAACAGGGCCTACGAGCAGTACTTC

J gene: TRBJ2-1
V gene: TRBV6-2/TRBV6-3
clone size: once
D gene: TRBD2
CDR3 protein: CASSYSKGSGSPYNEQFF
CDR3 DNA: TGTGCCAGCAGTTACTCGAAGGGTAGCGGGAGCCCCTACAATGAGCAGTTCTTC

J gene: TRBJ1-2
V gene: TRBV7-9
clone size: few
D gene: -
CDR3 protein: CASSLITTTNYGYTF
CDR3 DNA: TGTGCCAGCAGCTTAATTACTACCACTAACTATGGCTACACCTTC

J gene: TRBJ1-1
V gene: TRBV6-6
clone size: -
D gene: TRBD1
CDR3 protein: CASSPIYRGGDTEAFF
CDR3 DNA: TGTGCCAGCAGCCCAATCTACAGGGGCGGGGACACTGAAGCTTTCTTT

J gene: TRBJ1-1
V gene: TRBV15
clone size: -
D gene: TRBD1
CDR3 protein: CATSAGQLNTEAFF
CDR3 DNA: TGTGCCACCAGCGCGGGACAGCTCAACACTGAAGCTTTCTTT

J gene: TRBJ2-5
V gene: TRBV6-2/TRBV6-3
clone size: -
D gene: TRBD1
CDR3 protein: CASSRRDSQETQYF
CDR3 DNA: TGTGCCAGCAGCCGCCGGGACAGCCAAGAGACCCAGTACTTC

J gene: TRBJ1-1
V gene: TRBV18
clone size: -
D gene: TRBD1
CDR3 protein: CASSPLGDRGVNEAFF
CDR3 DNA: TGTGCCAGCTCACCACTGGGGGACAGGGGAGTAAATGAAGCTTTCTTT

J gene: TRBJ2-5
V gene: TRBV3-1/TRBV3-2
clone size: -
D gene: -
CDR3 protein: CASSLLRDYQETQYF
CDR3 DNA: TGTGCCAGCAGCCTTCTCCGGGACTACCAAGAGACCCAGTACTTC

J gene: TRBJ1-5
V gene: TRBV18
clone size: once
D gene: TRBD1
CDR3 protein: CASSPQGQTINQPQHF
CDR3 DNA: TGTGCCAGCTCACCCCAGGGACAGACAATAAATCAGCCCCAGCATTTT

J gene: TRBJ1-6
V gene: TRBV5-1
clone size: -
D gene: -
CDR3 protein: CASSFGTRLGNSPLHF
CDR3 DNA: TGCGCCAGCAGCTTCGGGACTAGATTGGGGAATTCACCCCTCCACTTT

J gene: TRBJ1-6
V gene: TRBV6-5
clone size: -
D gene: -
CDR3 protein: CASSYGSSGNSPLHF
CDR3 DNA: TGTGCCAGCAGTTACGGGAGTTCGGGCAATTCACCCCTCCACTTT

J gene: TRBJ2-1
V gene: TRBV6-5
clone size: once
D gene: -
CDR3 protein: CASSKPSGSDEQFF
CDR3 DNA: TGTGCCAGCAGTAAGCCGTCGGGGTCCGATGAGCAGTTCTTC

J gene: TRBJ1-1
V gene: TRBV7-9
clone size: -
D gene: -
CDR3 protein: CASSLRSGGRDTEAFF
CDR3 DNA: TGTGCCAGCAGCCTGAGGTCCGGGGGTCGCGACACTGAAGCTTTCTTT

J gene: TRBJ1-1
V gene: TRBV7-6
clone size: once
D gene: -
CDR3 protein: CASSLSAGVNTEAFF
CDR3 DNA: TGTGCCAGCAGCCTTAGCGCAGGGGTGAACACTGAAGCTTTCTTT

J gene: TRBJ2-2
V gene: TRBV5-4
clone size: -
D gene: TRBD1
CDR3 protein: CASSYGQGAGTGELFF
CDR3 DNA: TGTGCCAGCAGCTATGGACAGGGGGCGGGTACCGGGGAGCTGTTTTTT

J gene: TRBJ2-7
V gene: TRBV4-2
clone size: once
D gene: -
CDR3 protein: CASCELTANYEQYF
CDR3 DNA: TGTGCCAGCTGCGAGCTGACAGCCAACTACGAGCAGTACTTC

J gene: TRBJ2-7
V gene: TRBV29-1
clone size: -
D gene: TRBD2
CDR3 protein: CSVEVAGASEAYEQYF
CDR3 DNA: TGCAGCGTTGAAGTAGCGGGGGCTAGCGAGGCCTACGAGCAGTACTTC

J gene: TRBJ1-1
V gene: TRBV27
clone size: -
D gene: TRBD1
CDR3 protein: CASSQSGQGSPEAFF
CDR3 DNA: TGTGCCAGCAGCCAAAGCGGACAGGGAAGTCCTGAAGCTTTCTTT

J gene: TRBJ2-2
V gene: TRBV11-3
clone size: -
D gene: -
CDR3 protein: CASSFSSGFSGPNTGELFF
CDR3 DNA: TGTGCCAGCAGCTTCAGTAGCGGTTTTAGCGGCCCGAACACCGGGGAGCTGTTTTTT

J gene: TRBJ1-2
V gene: TRBV5-6
clone size: -
D gene: -
CDR3 protein: CASSLAAGTPNYGYTF
CDR3 DNA: TGTGCCAGCAGCTTGGCCGCAGGAACCCCTAACTATGGCTACACCTTC

J gene: TRBJ1-5
V gene: TRBV28
clone size: -
D gene: -
CDR3 protein: CASRTAPQPQHF
CDR3 DNA: TGTGCCAGCAGAACAGCCCCCCAGCCCCAGCATTTT

J gene: TRBJ1-1
V gene: TRBV7-8
clone size: -
D gene: -
CDR3 protein: CASSPQRAGWQNTEAFF
CDR3 DNA: TGTGCCAGCAGCCCCCAACGAGCGGGTTGGCAGAACACTGAAGCTTTCTTT

J gene: TRBJ2-3
V gene: TRBV6-1
clone size: -
D gene: -
CDR3 protein: CASSEAGRGDTQYF
CDR3 DNA: TGTGCCAGCAGTGAAGCGGGGCGTGGGGATACGCAGTATTTT

J gene: TRBJ1-5
V gene: TRBV2
clone size: -
D gene: -
CDR3 protein: CASSVEGVNQPQHF
CDR3 DNA: TGTGCCAGCAGTGTTGAAGGGGTCAATCAGCCCCAGCATTTT

J gene: TRBJ2-6
V gene: TRBV6-1
clone size: -
D gene: -
CDR3 protein: CASSDRDTRANVLTF
CDR3 DNA: TGTGCCAGCAGTGACCGGGACACCCGGGCCAACGTCCTGACTTTC

J gene: TRBJ1-5
V gene: TRBV2
clone size: few
D gene: -
CDR3 protein: CASSGESISGNQPQHF
CDR3 DNA: TGTGCCAGCAGTGGGGAGTCGATTTCGGGCAATCAGCCCCAGCATTTT

J gene: TRBJ2-1
V gene: TRBV24-1
clone size: -
D gene: TRBD2
CDR3 protein: CATSDRVAGRDEQFF
CDR3 DNA: TGTGCCACCAGTGACCGGGTAGCGGGACGAGATGAGCAGTTCTTC

J gene: TRBJ2-3
V gene: TRBV19
clone size: -
D gene: TRBD1
CDR3 protein: CASSPTGGYGDTQYF
CDR3 DNA: TGTGCCAGTAGTCCGACAGGGGGGTATGGAGATACGCAGTATTTT

J gene: TRBJ2-3
V gene: TRBV5-4
clone size: -
D gene: TRBD2
CDR3 protein: CASSQGTSTTDTQYF
CDR3 DNA: TGTGCCAGCAGCCAAGGGACTAGCACGACAGATACGCAGTATTTT

J gene: TRBJ2-7
V gene: TRBV11-2
clone size: -
D gene: TRBD2
CDR3 protein: CASSTSGFEQYF
CDR3 DNA: TGTGCCAGCAGCACTAGCGGGTTCGAGCAGTACTTC

J gene: TRBJ2-3
V gene: TRBV2
clone size: -
D gene: -
CDR3 protein: CASSGEGTDTQYF
CDR3 DNA: TGTGCCAGCAGTGGCGAGGGCACAGATACGCAGTATTTT

J gene: TRBJ1-1
V gene: TRBV6-5
clone size: -
D gene: TRBD1
CDR3 protein: CASKRDRGLTEAFF
CDR3 DNA: TGTGCCAGCAAAAGGGACAGGGGGTTGACTGAAGCTTTCTTT

J gene: TRBJ2-7
V gene: TRBV7-2
clone size: -
D gene: TRBD1
CDR3 protein: CASSSRGSSYEQYF
CDR3 DNA: TGTGCCAGCAGCAGCAGGGGGTCATCCTACGAGCAGTACTTC

J gene: TRBJ2-3
V gene: TRBV5-1
clone size: -
D gene: TRBD2
CDR3 protein: CASSPLAGVTDTQYF
CDR3 DNA: TGCGCCAGCAGCCCCCTAGCGGGAGTCACAGATACGCAGTATTTT

J gene: TRBJ1-4
V gene: TRBV19
clone size: -
D gene: -
CDR3 protein: CASSIGQNNEKLFF
CDR3 DNA: TGTGCCAGTAGTATAGGACAGAATAATGAAAAACTGTTTTTT

J gene: TRBJ2-7
V gene: TRBV19
clone size: -
D gene: -
CDR3 protein: CASSPRTDSYEQYF
CDR3 DNA: TGTGCCAGTAGTCCCCGGACTGACTCCTACGAGCAGTACTTC

J gene: TRBJ2-1
V gene: TRBV19
clone size: -
D gene: -
CDR3 protein: CASSIEGVSSYNEQFF
CDR3 DNA: TGTGCCAGTAGTATTGAAGGGGTTAGCTCCTACAATGAGCAGTTCTTC

J gene: TRBJ1-2
V gene: TRBV2
clone size: -
D gene: TRBD1
CDR3 protein: CASGVRDSTNYGYTF
CDR3 DNA: TGTGCCAGCGGGGTGAGGGACAGCACCAACTATGGCTACACCTTC

J gene: TRBJ2-3
V gene: TRBV6-4
clone size: many
D gene: TRBD2
CDR3 protein: CASSDRAGVTDTQYF
CDR3 DNA: TGTGCCAGCAGTGATCGTGCGGGAGTGACAGATACGCAGTATTTT

J gene: TRBJ2-1
V gene: TRBV30
clone size: -
D gene: -
CDR3 protein: CAWAALPGQEQFF
CDR3 DNA: TGTGCCTGGGCTGCCCTCCCAGGACAAGAGCAGTTCTTC

J gene: TRBJ1-2
V gene: TRBV9
clone size: -
D gene: -
CDR3 protein: CASSDVRGHLYGYTF
CDR3 DNA: TGTGCCAGCAGCGACGTTAGGGGACACCTCTATGGCTACACCTTC

J gene: TRBJ1-1
V gene: TRBV18
clone size: -
D gene: -
CDR3 protein: CASSPFSGGPNTEAFF
CDR3 DNA: TGTGCCAGCTCACCATTTAGCGGGGGGCCGAACACTGAAGCTTTCTTT

J gene: TRBJ2-1
V gene: TRBV19
clone size: -
D gene: -
CDR3 protein: CASSIAEGLIVTEQFF
CDR3 DNA: TGTGCCAGTAGTATAGCAGAGGGTCTCATCGTAACTGAGCAGTTCTTC

J gene: TRBJ1-1
V gene: TRBV7-9
clone size: -
D gene: -
CDR3 protein: CASSYPKGDTSMGTEAFF
CDR3 DNA: TGTGCCAGCAGCTACCCGAAGGGGGACACCTCCATGGGCACTGAAGCTTTCTTT

J gene: TRBJ2-7
V gene: TRBV11-2
clone size: -
D gene: TRBD2
CDR3 protein: CASSLGLAESSYEQYF
CDR3 DNA: TGTGCCAGCAGCTTAGGACTAGCGGAGAGCTCCTACGAGCAGTACTTC

J gene: TRBJ2-7
V gene: TRBV11-2
clone size: -
D gene: -
CDR3 protein: CASSQQAGSAYEQYF
CDR3 DNA: TGTGCCAGCAGCCAACAGGCTGGCTCAGCCTACGAGCAGTACTTC

J gene: TRBJ2-3
V gene: TRBV10-3
clone size: -
D gene: -
CDR3 protein: CATHSGPTDTQYF
CDR3 DNA: TGTGCCACCCATAGCGGACCCACAGATACGCAGTATTTT

J gene: TRBJ2-2
V gene: TRBV5-1
clone size: -
D gene: -
CDR3 protein: CASSLFDTGNTGELFF
CDR3 DNA: TGCGCCAGCAGCTTGTTCGATACGGGTAACACCGGGGAGCTGTTTTTT

J gene: TRBJ1-1
V gene: TRBV30
clone size: -
D gene: -
CDR3 protein: CAWSVNRAAFF
CDR3 DNA: TGTGCCTGGAGTGTAAACAGGGCGGCTTTCTTT

J gene: TRBJ2-7
V gene: TRBV5-1
clone size: -
D gene: TRBD2
CDR3 protein: CASSLGTSGSGAYEQYF
CDR3 DNA: TGCGCCAGCAGCCTTGGGACTAGCGGGAGTGGCGCCTACGAGCAGTACTTC

J gene: TRBJ1-1
V gene: TRBV2
clone size: -
D gene: TRBD1
CDR3 protein: CASNGGQTNTEAFF
CDR3 DNA: TGTGCCAGCAACGGGGGACAGACGAACACTGAAGCTTTCTTT

J gene: TRBJ1-2
V gene: TRBV5-1
clone size: -
D gene: TRBD1
CDR3 protein: CASSLLPGTDYGYTF
CDR3 DNA: TGCGCCAGCAGCTTGCTTCCTGGGACAGACTATGGCTACACCTTC

J gene: TRBJ2-1
V gene: TRBV6-6
clone size: -
D gene: TRBD2
CDR3 protein: CASSPDTTSGAYYNEQFF
CDR3 DNA: TGTGCCAGCAGTCCCGATACGACTAGCGGGGCCTACTACAATGAGCAGTTCTTC

J gene: TRBJ2-1
V gene: TRBV3-1/TRBV3-2
clone size: -
D gene: -
CDR3 protein: CASSQSSYRVNEQFF
CDR3 DNA: TGTGCCAGCAGCCAGTCATCGTACAGGGTAAATGAGCAGTTCTTC

J gene: TRBJ2-3
V gene: TRBV3-1/TRBV3-2
clone size: -
D gene: -
CDR3 protein: CASSSQASTDTQYF
CDR3 DNA: TGTGCCAGCAGCAGCCAAGCTAGCACAGATACGCAGTATTTT